This is a list of T cell receptor beta chains from one sample in a study of graft-versus-host responses after intestinal transplantation. Which antigens these TCRs recognize remains unknown. The method was immunoSEQ multiplex PCR; TCRdb's version includes in-frame clones alone and lacks a portion of them. The repertoire holds over 80,000 clones, with 90% to 95% as singletons. Material: unstimulated CD4+ T cells sorted from spleen or lymph node cells, obtained before transplant. The receptor source for this set is a human donor who was the organ donor for an intestinal transplant. The CDR3 runs from the conserved cysteine through the conserved F or W. D genes are given only for firm matches. For some rows the clone size is stated as once, few or many, or as a class when expanded; others skip it.

TRBV28	-	TRBJ2-7	-	CASSPWPYEQYF	TGTGCCAGCAGTCCCTGGCCCTACGAGCAGTACTTC
TRBV11-1	TRBD2	TRBJ2-3	-	CASSLNLAGGRTDTQYF	TGTGCCAGCAGCTTGAATTTAGCGGGGGGGCGCACAGATACGCAGTATTTT
TRBV7-6	TRBD1	TRBJ2-2	-	CASSLTQGVAGELFF	TGTGCCAGCAGCCTCACCCAGGGGGTTGCCGGGGAGCTGTTTTTT
TRBV27	TRBD1	TRBJ1-5	-	CASSSNRQGGNQPQHF	TGTGCCAGCAGTTCCAACCGACAGGGCGGCAATCAGCCCCAGCATTTT
TRBV19	-	TRBJ1-2	-	CASSHQTGSLAYGYTF	TGTGCCAGTAGTCACCAAACAGGCTCTCTCGCATATGGCTACACCTTC
TRBV7-9	-	TRBJ1-5	once	CATQPGQSNQPQHF	TGTGCCACACAGCCAGGACAGTCTAATCAGCCCCAGCATTTT
TRBV28	-	TRBJ1-5	-	CASSGEGGQPQHF	TGTGCCAGCAGTGGAGAAGGAGGACAGCCCCAGCATTTT
TRBV9	TRBD1	TRBJ1-2	-	CASSPRTGFGYTF	TGTGCCAGCAGCCCCCGGACAGGGTTTGGCTACACCTTC
TRBV7-2	TRBD2	TRBJ2-3	-	CASERGNTDTQYF	TGTGCCAGCGAGCGGGGAAACACAGATACGCAGTATTTT
TRBV27	-	TRBJ1-5	-	CASSSPGREGQPQHF	TGTGCCAGCAGTTCCCCAGGCAGGGAGGGTCAGCCCCAGCATTTT
TRBV4-2	TRBD2	TRBJ2-5	-	CASSQDEDGGAETQYF	TGTGCCAGCAGCCAAGATGAGGACGGGGGGGCCGAGACCCAGTACTTC
TRBV18	TRBD1	TRBJ2-7	once	CASSPTGGNEQYF	TGTGCCAGCTCACCGACAGGGGGGAACGAGCAGTACTTC
TRBV4-3	-	TRBJ1-6	-	CASSILSNSPLHF	TGCGCCAGCAGCATCCTGTCTAATTCACCCCTCCACTTT
TRBV7-9	TRBD2	TRBJ2-3	-	CASSLDGGGRSTDTQYF	TGTGCCAGCAGCTTAGATGGCGGGGGGCGGAGCACAGATACGCAGTATTTT
TRBV10-3	TRBD2	TRBJ2-7	-	CAISESRGRGGPYEQYF	TGTGCCATCAGTGAGTCTCGAGGGCGGGGGGGGCCCTACGAGCAGTACTTC
TRBV2	TRBD1	TRBJ1-1	-	CASSEMGTGNTEAFF	TGTGCCAGCAGTGAAATGGGGACAGGGAACACTGAAGCTTTCTTT
TRBV6-1	TRBD1	TRBJ2-7	-	CASWTGGYEQYF	TGTGCCAGTTGGACAGGGGGCTACGAGCAGTACTTC
TRBV15	TRBD1	TRBJ1-3	-	CATSRGAGGGRNTIYF	TGTGCCACCAGCAGGGGCGCAGGGGGAGGTAGAAACACCATATATTTT
TRBV5-6	TRBD1	TRBJ1-5	-	CASSLRTGGLSNQPQHF	TGTGCCAGCAGCTTAAGGACAGGGGGCTTGAGCAATCAGCCCCAGCATTTT
TRBV7-9	-	TRBJ1-1	-	CASSLRWTEAFF	TGTGCCAGCAGCCTCCGGTGGACTGAAGCTTTCTTT
TRBV19	-	TRBJ1-3	-	CASSIVGGNTIYF	TGTGCCAGTAGTATAGTTGGCGGAAACACCATATATTTT
TRBV7-2	TRBD1	TRBJ2-7	-	CASSLPRTGGYEQYF	TGTGCCAGCAGCTTACCAAGGACAGGGGGCTACGAGCAGTACTTC